These T cell receptor beta chains were read from a single sample in a study of CD8 T cells in ankylosing spondylitis. TCRdb ran MiXCR on the 5' RACE reads and lists one entry per CDR3 protein. Of approximately 240,000 distinct CDR3 sequences listed, about 24% are singletons. Sequencing used blood, either unsorted or a sorted T cell fraction (not recorded which). These TCRs come from a male donor with ankylosing spondylitis or in good health (not recorded which). CDR3s include the opening cysteine and the closing phenylalanine or tryptophan. The D gene is left open where the match is weak. A clone size is listed for some rows: how often the clone was seen (once, few, many), or a class if it is expanded.

abundance: once; v_gene: TRBV3-1; j_gene: TRBJ1-1; d_gene: NA; CDR3aa: CASSPEGVRTEVFF; CDR3nt: TGTGCCAGCAGCCCCGAGGGAGTAAGAACTGAAGTTTTCTTT
abundance: NA; v_gene: TRBV20-1; j_gene: TRBJ2-2; d_gene: NA; CDR3aa: CSASGESSAGELFF; CDR3nt: TGCAGTGCTAGTGGGGAATCCTCGGCCGGGGAGCTGTTTTTT
abundance: many; v_gene: TRBV4-1; j_gene: TRBJ1-5; d_gene: NA; CDR3aa: CASSQDILGPYQPQHF; CDR3nt: TGCGCCAGCAGCCAAGATATCTTAGGGCCCTATCAGCCCCAGCATTTT
abundance: few; v_gene: TRBV24-1; j_gene: TRBJ2-3; d_gene: TRBD2; CDR3aa: CATSDPGTNTDTQYF; CDR3nt: TGTGCCACCAGTGATCCCGGGACTAACACAGATACGCAGTATTTT
abundance: few; v_gene: TRBV29-1; j_gene: TRBJ2-5; d_gene: NA; CDR3aa: CSVDVGGETQYF; CDR3nt: TGCAGCGTTGATGTAGGTGGGGAGACCCAGTACTTC
abundance: NA; v_gene: TRBV2; j_gene: TRBJ2-3; d_gene: TRBD2; CDR3aa: CASSLISGADTQYF; CDR3nt: TGTGCCAGCAGTTTGATTAGCGGGGCAGATACGCAGTATTTT
abundance: few; v_gene: TRBV27; j_gene: TRBJ1-1; d_gene: NA; CDR3aa: CASSLSYRVPEAFF; CDR3nt: TGTGCCAGCAGTTTAAGCTACAGGGTGCCTGAAGCTTTCTTT
abundance: few; v_gene: TRBV20-1; j_gene: TRBJ2-5; d_gene: TRBD2; CDR3aa: CSAVEGSGGATQYF; CDR3nt: TGCAGTGCCGTCGAGGGTAGCGGGGGGGCGACCCAGTACTTC
abundance: few; v_gene: TRBV12-3/TRBV12-4; j_gene: TRBJ2-3; d_gene: TRBD1; CDR3aa: CASSLARTGSTDTQYF; CDR3nt: TGTGCCAGCAGTTTAGCCCGGACAGGGAGCACAGATACGCAGTATTTT
abundance: NA; v_gene: TRBV20-1; j_gene: TRBJ2-3; d_gene: NA; CDR3aa: CSAKKGGLSDTQYF; CDR3nt: TGCAGTGCTAAAAAAGGGGGGCTGTCGGATACGCAGTATTTT
abundance: few; v_gene: TRBV3-1; j_gene: TRBJ1-6; d_gene: NA; CDR3aa: CASSWTRGPVRTLHF; CDR3nt: TGTGCCAGCAGCTGGACAAGGGGCCCGGTGCGAACCCTCCACTTT
abundance: many; v_gene: TRBV29-1; j_gene: TRBJ2-1; d_gene: NA; CDR3aa: CSVDNTGYNEQFF; CDR3nt: TGCAGCGTTGATAACACAGGGTACAATGAGCAGTTCTTC
abundance: few; v_gene: TRBV10-3; j_gene: TRBJ2-3; d_gene: NA; CDR3aa: CAISGSPPTDTQYF; CDR3nt: TGTGCCATCAGTGGATCCCCGCCCACAGATACGCAGTATTTT
abundance: NA; v_gene: TRBV20-1; j_gene: TRBJ1-1; d_gene: NA; CDR3aa: CSASIQMNTEAFF; CDR3nt: TGCAGTGCTAGTATACAGATGAACACTGAAGCTTTCTTT
abundance: few; v_gene: TRBV11-2; j_gene: TRBJ2-2; d_gene: NA; CDR3aa: CASSLDRAPTGNTGELFF; CDR3nt: TGTGCCAGCAGCTTAGATCGCGCGCCGACAGGGAACACCGGGGAGCTGTTTTTT
abundance: few; v_gene: TRBV10-1; j_gene: TRBJ1-1; d_gene: NA; CDR3aa: CASSESSMKFGAEAFF; CDR3nt: TGCGCCAGCAGTGAGTCGAGTATGAAGTTCGGAGCTGAAGCTTTCTTT
abundance: NA; v_gene: TRBV5-1; j_gene: TRBJ1-1; d_gene: TRBD1; CDR3aa: CASSISTGGSEAFF; CDR3nt: TGCGCCAGCAGCATCTCGACAGGGGGCTCTGAAGCTTTCTTT
abundance: few; v_gene: TRBV20-1; j_gene: TRBJ2-1; d_gene: TRBD2; CDR3aa: CSPGTSGYNEQFF; CDR3nt: TGCAGTCCGGGGACTAGCGGCTACAATGAGCAGTTCTTC
abundance: NA; v_gene: TRBV3-1; j_gene: TRBJ1-6; d_gene: NA; CDR3aa: CASSQEFSRFDSPLHF; CDR3nt: TGTGCCAGCAGCCAAGAGTTCTCCAGGTTTGATTCACCCCTCCACTTT
abundance: many; v_gene: TRBV5-1; j_gene: TRBJ2-1; d_gene: NA; CDR3aa: CASSSDGAYNEQFF; CDR3nt: TGCGCCAGCAGCTCCGACGGGGCCTACAATGAGCAGTTCTTC
abundance: NA; v_gene: TRBV12-3/TRBV12-4; j_gene: TRBJ2-5; d_gene: TRBD1; CDR3aa: CASSPRRGGYGETQYF; CDR3nt: TGTGCCAGCAGCCCCCGCCGAGGGGGCTATGGAGAGACCCAGTACTTC
abundance: NA; v_gene: TRBV23-1; j_gene: TRBJ2-4; d_gene: NA; CDR3aa: CASSGTPRGYIQYF; CDR3nt: TGCGCCAGCAGCGGGACCCCGAGGGGATACATTCAGTACTTC
abundance: NA; v_gene: TRBV12-3/TRBV12-4; j_gene: TRBJ2-6; d_gene: NA; CDR3aa: CASAPGANVLTF; CDR3nt: TGTGCCTCCGCGCCTGGGGCCAACGTCCTGACTTTC
abundance: many; v_gene: TRBV20-1; j_gene: TRBJ2-7; d_gene: NA; CDR3aa: CSAPSSRGSYEQYF; CDR3nt: TGCAGTGCTCCTTCAAGTCGGGGATCCTACGAGCAGTACTTC
abundance: many; v_gene: TRBV20-1; j_gene: TRBJ2-3; d_gene: NA; CDR3aa: CSARDGGLDTQYF; CDR3nt: TGCAGTGCTAGAGATGGGGGATTAGATACGCAGTATTTT
abundance: many; v_gene: TRBV20-1; j_gene: TRBJ2-3; d_gene: NA; CDR3aa: CSARGESGTQYF; CDR3nt: TGCAGTGCTAGAGGAGAGAGCGGTACGCAGTATTTT
abundance: NA; v_gene: TRBV9; j_gene: TRBJ2-1; d_gene: TRBD2; CDR3aa: CASTEDRTSGVNEQFF; CDR3nt: TGTGCCAGCACCGAAGACCGGACTAGCGGGGTCAATGAGCAGTTCTTC
abundance: NA; v_gene: TRBV20-1; j_gene: TRBJ2-3; d_gene: NA; CDR3aa: CSARDLLERSTDTQYF; CDR3nt: TGCAGTGCTAGAGACCTACTAGAACGTAGCACAGATACGCAGTATTTT
abundance: many; v_gene: TRBV20-1; j_gene: TRBJ2-2; d_gene: NA; CDR3aa: CSATSRGNTGELFF; CDR3nt: TGCAGTGCTACATCCCGGGGGAACACCGGGGAGCTGTTTTTT
abundance: few; v_gene: TRBV29-1; j_gene: TRBJ1-1; d_gene: TRBD1; CDR3aa: CSVEERTGGTEAFF; CDR3nt: TGCAGCGTTGAAGAGCGGACAGGGGGAACTGAAGCTTTCTTT
abundance: many; v_gene: TRBV5-1; j_gene: TRBJ1-1; d_gene: NA; CDR3aa: CASSLRPGQNTEAFF; CDR3nt: TGCGCCAGCAGCTTGCGTCCGGGACAGAACACTGAAGCTTTCTTT
abundance: NA; v_gene: TRBV11-2; j_gene: TRBJ2-3; d_gene: TRBD2; CDR3aa: CASAGGAITTDTQYF; CDR3nt: TGTGCCAGCGCGGGGGGGGCCATAACCACAGATACGCAGTATTTT
abundance: many; v_gene: TRBV10-3; j_gene: TRBJ2-2; d_gene: NA; CDR3aa: CAIRQGRNTGELFF; CDR3nt: TGTGCCATCAGGCAGGGACGGAACACCGGGGAGCTGTTTTTT
abundance: NA; v_gene: TRBV7-3; j_gene: TRBJ2-7; d_gene: TRBD1; CDR3aa: CASSLGQGDYEQYF; CDR3nt: TGTGCCAGCAGCTTAGGACAGGGTGACTACGAGCAGTACTTC
abundance: few; v_gene: TRBV15; j_gene: TRBJ1-2; d_gene: NA; CDR3aa: CATSRDNTAYGYTF; CDR3nt: TGTGCCACCAGCAGAGATAACACGGCTTATGGCTACACCTTC
abundance: few; v_gene: TRBV12-3/TRBV12-4; j_gene: TRBJ2-7; d_gene: NA; CDR3aa: CASSVGQQQYF; CDR3nt: TGTGCCAGCAGCGTAGGACAGCAGCAGTACTTC
abundance: few; v_gene: TRBV5-6; j_gene: TRBJ2-7; d_gene: TRBD1; CDR3aa: CASSLVDRGKSISEQYF; CDR3nt: TGTGCCAGCAGCTTGGTGGACAGGGGGAAAAGTATCTCCGAGCAGTACTTC
abundance: many; v_gene: TRBV12-3/TRBV12-4; j_gene: TRBJ1-5; d_gene: NA; CDR3aa: CASSRDRSNQPQHF; CDR3nt: TGTGCCAGCAGCCGCGACAGGAGCAATCAGCCCCAGCATTTT
abundance: few; v_gene: TRBV12-3/TRBV12-4; j_gene: TRBJ2-5; d_gene: NA; CDR3aa: CASSWGGARETQYF; CDR3nt: TGTGCCAGCAGTTGGGGGGGGGCCCGGGAGACCCAGTACTTC
abundance: many; v_gene: TRBV10-3; j_gene: TRBJ1-1; d_gene: TRBD1; CDR3aa: CAISETGQGRENTEAFF; CDR3nt: TGTGCCATCAGTGAGACAGGACAGGGACGAGAAAACACTGAAGCTTTCTTT
abundance: NA; v_gene: TRBV20-1; j_gene: TRBJ2-6; d_gene: NA; CDR3aa: CSARGLGGRTYPTNSGANVLTF; CDR3nt: TGCAGTGCTAGGGGTTTAGGCGGGCGCACTTACCCTACCAACTCTGGGGCCAACGTCCTGACTTTC
abundance: NA; v_gene: TRBV29-1; j_gene: TRBJ2-7; d_gene: TRBD2; CDR3aa: CSVRGGSSYEQYF; CDR3nt: TGCAGCGTTCGCGGGGGGTCCAGCTACGAGCAGTACTTC
abundance: NA; v_gene: TRBV30; j_gene: TRBJ2-7; d_gene: NA; CDR3aa: CAWSAGPPSSYEQYF; CDR3nt: TGTGCCTGGAGCGCGGGACCTCCAAGCTCCTACGAGCAGTACTTC
abundance: NA; v_gene: TRBV2; j_gene: TRBJ2-7; d_gene: TRBD1; CDR3aa: CASRWDRDSYEQYF; CDR3nt: TGTGCCAGCAGGTGGGACAGGGACTCCTACGAGCAGTACTTC
abundance: NA; v_gene: TRBV6-1; j_gene: TRBJ2-1; d_gene: NA; CDR3aa: CATTRAVINNEQFF; CDR3nt: TGTGCCACCACTAGGGCCGTTATTAACAATGAGCAGTTCTTC
abundance: many; v_gene: TRBV25-1; j_gene: TRBJ2-1; d_gene: NA; CDR3aa: CASSDFRGSNEQFF; CDR3nt: TGTGCCAGCAGTGATTTTAGGGGTAGCAATGAGCAGTTCTTC